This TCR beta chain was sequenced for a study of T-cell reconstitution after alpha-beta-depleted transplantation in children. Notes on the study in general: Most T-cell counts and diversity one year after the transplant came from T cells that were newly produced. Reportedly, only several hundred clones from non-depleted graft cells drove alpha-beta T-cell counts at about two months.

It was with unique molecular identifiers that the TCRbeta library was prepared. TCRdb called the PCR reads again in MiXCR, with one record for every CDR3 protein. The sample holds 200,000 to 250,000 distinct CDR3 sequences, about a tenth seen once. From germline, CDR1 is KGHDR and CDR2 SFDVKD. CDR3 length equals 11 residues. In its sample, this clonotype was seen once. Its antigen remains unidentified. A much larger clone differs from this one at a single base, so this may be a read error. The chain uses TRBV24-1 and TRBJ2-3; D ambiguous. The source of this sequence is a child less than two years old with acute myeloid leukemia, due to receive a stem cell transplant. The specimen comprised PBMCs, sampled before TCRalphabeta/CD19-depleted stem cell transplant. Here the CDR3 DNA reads TGTGCCACCAGCCCGGGCGCTACGAAGTATTTT. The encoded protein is CATSPGATKYF.